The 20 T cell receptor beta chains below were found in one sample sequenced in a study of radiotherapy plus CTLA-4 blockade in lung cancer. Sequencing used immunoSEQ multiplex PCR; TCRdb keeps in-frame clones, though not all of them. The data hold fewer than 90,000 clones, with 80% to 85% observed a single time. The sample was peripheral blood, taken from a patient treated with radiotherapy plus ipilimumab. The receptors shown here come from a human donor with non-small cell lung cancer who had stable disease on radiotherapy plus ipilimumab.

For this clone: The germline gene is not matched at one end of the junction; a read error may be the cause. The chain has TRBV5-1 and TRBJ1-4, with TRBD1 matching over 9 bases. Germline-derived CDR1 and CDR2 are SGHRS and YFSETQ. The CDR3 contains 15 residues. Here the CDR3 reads CASRLDRGRNEKLFF. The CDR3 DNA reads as TGCGCCAGCAGATTGGACAGGGGTCGGAATGAAAAACTGTTTTTT.

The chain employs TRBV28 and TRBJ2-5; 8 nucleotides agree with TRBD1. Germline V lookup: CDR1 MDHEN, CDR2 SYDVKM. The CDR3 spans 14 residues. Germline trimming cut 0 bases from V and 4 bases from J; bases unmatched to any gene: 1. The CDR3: CASSLWQGAETQYF. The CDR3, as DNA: TGTGCCAGCAGTTTATGGCAGGGGGCAGAGACCCAGTACTTC.

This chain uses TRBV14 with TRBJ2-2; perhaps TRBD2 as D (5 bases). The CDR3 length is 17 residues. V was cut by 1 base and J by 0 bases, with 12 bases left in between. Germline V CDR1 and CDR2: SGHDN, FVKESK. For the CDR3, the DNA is TGTGCCAGCAGCCAAGCCCTCACGGGGTCGAACACCGGGGAGCTGTTTTTT. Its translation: CASSQALTGSNTGELFF.

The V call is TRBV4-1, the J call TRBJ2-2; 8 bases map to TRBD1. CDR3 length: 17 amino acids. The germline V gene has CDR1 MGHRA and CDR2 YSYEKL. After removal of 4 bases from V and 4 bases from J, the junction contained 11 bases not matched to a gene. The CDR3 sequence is CASSPSRGQGFTGELFF. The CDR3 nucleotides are TGCGCCAGCAGCCCATCAAGAGGACAGGGATTCACCGGGGAGCTGTTTTTT.

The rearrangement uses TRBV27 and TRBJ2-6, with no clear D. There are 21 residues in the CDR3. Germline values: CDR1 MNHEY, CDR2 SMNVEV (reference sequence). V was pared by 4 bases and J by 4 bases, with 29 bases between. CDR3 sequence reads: CASSSTLGRKNVPGGANVLTF. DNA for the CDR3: TGTGCCAGCAGTTCGACACTCGGCAGAAAAAATGTTCCAGGCGGGGCCAACGTCCTGACTTTC.

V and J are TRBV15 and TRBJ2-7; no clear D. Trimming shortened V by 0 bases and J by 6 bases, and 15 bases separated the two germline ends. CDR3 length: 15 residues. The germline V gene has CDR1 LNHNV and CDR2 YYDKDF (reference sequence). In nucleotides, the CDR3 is TGTGCCACCAGCAGAGATACCCGCGCCTCGGGCGAGCAGTACTTC. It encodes CATSRDTRASGEQYF.

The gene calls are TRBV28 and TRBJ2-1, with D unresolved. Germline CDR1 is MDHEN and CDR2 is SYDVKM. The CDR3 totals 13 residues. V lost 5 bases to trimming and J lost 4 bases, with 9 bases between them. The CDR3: CASSLTEYNEQFF. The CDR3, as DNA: TGTGCCAGCAGTCTGACGGAATACAATGAGCAGTTCTTC.

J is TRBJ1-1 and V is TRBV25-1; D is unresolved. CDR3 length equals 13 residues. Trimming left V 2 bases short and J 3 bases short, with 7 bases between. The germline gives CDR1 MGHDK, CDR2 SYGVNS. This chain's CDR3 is CASSELDYTEAFF. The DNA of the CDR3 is TGTGCCAGCAGTGAACTCGATTACACTGAAGCTTTCTTT.

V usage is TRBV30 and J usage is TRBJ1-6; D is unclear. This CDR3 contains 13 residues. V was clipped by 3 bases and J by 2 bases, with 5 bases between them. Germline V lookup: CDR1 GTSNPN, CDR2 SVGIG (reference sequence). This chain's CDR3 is CAWRSAYNSPLHF. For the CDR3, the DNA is TGTGCCTGGAGGTCAGCCTATAATTCACCCCTCCACTTT.

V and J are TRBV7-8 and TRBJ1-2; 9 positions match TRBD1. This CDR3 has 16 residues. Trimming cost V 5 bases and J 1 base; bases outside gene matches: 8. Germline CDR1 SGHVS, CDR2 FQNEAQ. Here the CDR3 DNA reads TGTGCCAGCAGCGCCGGGACAGGGTGGGGTAACTATGGCTACACCTTC. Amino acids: CASSAGTGWGNYGYTF.

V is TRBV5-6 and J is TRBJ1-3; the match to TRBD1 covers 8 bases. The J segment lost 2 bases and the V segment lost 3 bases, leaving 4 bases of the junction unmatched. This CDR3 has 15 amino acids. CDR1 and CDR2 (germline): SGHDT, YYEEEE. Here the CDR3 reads CASSSPTGAGNTIYF. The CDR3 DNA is TGTGCCAGCAGCTCACCGACAGGGGCTGGAAACACCATATATTTT.

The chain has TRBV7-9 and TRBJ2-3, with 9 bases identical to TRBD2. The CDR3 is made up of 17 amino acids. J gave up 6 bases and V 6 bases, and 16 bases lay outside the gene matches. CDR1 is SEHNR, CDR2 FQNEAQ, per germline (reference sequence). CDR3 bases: TGTGCCAGCAGTTCCGGGGTAGCGGGGGCTAGGACTGATACGCAGTATTTT. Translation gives CASSSGVAGARTDTQYF. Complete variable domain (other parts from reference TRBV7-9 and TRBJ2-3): DTGVSQNPRHKITKRGQNVTFRCDPISEHNRLYWYRQTLGQGPEFLTYFQNEAQLEKSRLLSDRFSAERPKGSFSTLEIQRTEQGDSAMYLCASSSGVAGARTDTQYFGPGTRLTVL.

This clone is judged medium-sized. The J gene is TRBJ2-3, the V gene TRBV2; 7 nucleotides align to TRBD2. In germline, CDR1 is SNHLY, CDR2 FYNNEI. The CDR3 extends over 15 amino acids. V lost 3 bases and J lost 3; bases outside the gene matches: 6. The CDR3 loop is CASSEGGTATDTQYF. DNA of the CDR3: TGTGCCAGCAGTGAGGGGGGGACGGCGACAGATACGCAGTATTTT.

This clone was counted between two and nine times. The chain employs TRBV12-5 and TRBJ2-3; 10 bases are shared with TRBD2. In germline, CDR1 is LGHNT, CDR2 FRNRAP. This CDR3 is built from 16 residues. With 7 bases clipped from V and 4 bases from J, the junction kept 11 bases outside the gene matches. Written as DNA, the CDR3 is TGTGCTAGTGCCACCGGAGCGGGAGGGCCCCCAGATACGCAGTATTTT. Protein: CASATGAGGPPDTQYF.

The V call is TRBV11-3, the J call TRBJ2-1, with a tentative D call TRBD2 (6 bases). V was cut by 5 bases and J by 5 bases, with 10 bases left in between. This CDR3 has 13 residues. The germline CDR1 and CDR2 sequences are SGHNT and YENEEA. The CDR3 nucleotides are TGTGCCAGCAGCCATACTAGCAACAATGAGCAGTTCTTC. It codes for CASSHTSNNEQFF. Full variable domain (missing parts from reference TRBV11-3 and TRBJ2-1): EAGVVQSPRYKIIEKKQPVAFWCNPISGHNTLYWYLQNLGQGPELLIRYENEEAVDDSQLPKDRFSAERLKGVDSTLKIQPAELGDSAVYLCASSHTSNNEQFFGPGTRLTVL.

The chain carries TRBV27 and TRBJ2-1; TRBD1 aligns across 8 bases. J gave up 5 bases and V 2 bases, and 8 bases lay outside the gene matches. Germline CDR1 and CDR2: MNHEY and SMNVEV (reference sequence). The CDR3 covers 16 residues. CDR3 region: CASSLAWTGRNNEQFF. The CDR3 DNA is TGTGCCAGCAGTTTAGCTTGGACAGGGAGAAACAATGAGCAGTTCTTC.

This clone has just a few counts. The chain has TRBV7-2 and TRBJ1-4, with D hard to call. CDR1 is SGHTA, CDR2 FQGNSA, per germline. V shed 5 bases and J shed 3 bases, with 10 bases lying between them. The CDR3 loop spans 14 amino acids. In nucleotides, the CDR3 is TGTGCCAGCAGCCCGTTTGGGGCTAATGAAAAACTGTTTTTT. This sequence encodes CASSPFGANEKLFF.

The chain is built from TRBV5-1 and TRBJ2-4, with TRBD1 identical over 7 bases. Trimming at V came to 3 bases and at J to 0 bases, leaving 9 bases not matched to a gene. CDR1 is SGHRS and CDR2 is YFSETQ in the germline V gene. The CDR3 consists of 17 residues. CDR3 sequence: CASSSQTQGTAKNIQYF. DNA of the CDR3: TGCGCCAGCAGCTCCCAAACACAGGGGACAGCCAAAAACATTCAGTACTTC. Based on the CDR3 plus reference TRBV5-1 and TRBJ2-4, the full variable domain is KAGVTQTPRYLIKTRGQQVTLSCSPISGHRSVSWYQQTPGQGLQFLFEYFSETQRNKGNFPGRFSGRQFSNSRSEMNVSTLELGDSALYLCASSSQTQGTAKNIQYFGAGTRLSVL.

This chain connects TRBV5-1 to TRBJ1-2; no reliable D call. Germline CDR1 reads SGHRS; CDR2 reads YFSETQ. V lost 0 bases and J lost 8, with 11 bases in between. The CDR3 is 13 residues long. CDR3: CASSLDGVVGYTF. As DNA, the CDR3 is TGCGCCAGCAGCTTGGACGGGGTCGTAGGCTACACCTTC.

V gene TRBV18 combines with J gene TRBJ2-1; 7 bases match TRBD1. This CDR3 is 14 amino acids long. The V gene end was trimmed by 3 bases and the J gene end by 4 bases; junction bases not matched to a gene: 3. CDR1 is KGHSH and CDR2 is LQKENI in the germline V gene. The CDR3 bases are TGTGCCAGCTCACCCGGGACAGTTTACAATGAGCAGTTCTTC. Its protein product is CASSPGTVYNEQFF.